This T cell receptor beta chain was observed in a study of T-cell memory formation after mild COVID-19. It was 5'RACE with constant-segment primers that produced the TCR alpha and TCR beta cDNA libraries, which carried sample barcodes and UMIs. TCRdb processed the 5' RACE reads anew with MiXCR; each CDR3 protein has one entry. In the table there are hundreds of thousands of distinct CDR3 sequences, over 15% of which are singletons. Study-level points and caveats: In pre-infection memory, a portion of responding clones appeared, which suggested that cross-reactive memory joined. Second-wave clones with a day 37 peak had unconfirmed SARS-CoV-2 specificity.

The CDR3 extends over 14 amino acids. CDR1 and CDR2 from the germline V gene are SGHTA and FQGTGA. V was pared by 2 bases and J by 2 bases, with 10 bases between. About this clonotype itself: Its antigen is unidentified.

The V and J genes are TRBV7-3 and TRBJ2-7; D gene ambiguous. This TCR was sampled from a man between 18 and 29 years old who had mild COVID-19 (a few samples of this study predate the infection). Cell type and time point are not known. Sequences were obtained from PBMCs or a T cell subset sorted from them (not recorded which). In DNA, the CDR3 is TGTGCCAGCAGCTTACAACCAGGCACCTACGAGCAGTACTTC. As protein: CASSLQPGTYEQYF.